Following are 15 T cell receptor beta chains from one sample sequenced in a study of human T cells and chemical hapten exposure. MiXCR, applied by TCRdb to the RACE reads, yields one record per CDR3 protein. The sample lists approximately 73,000 distinct CDR3 sequences, 10% occurring once. Time point of the sample: patch test 1, 2 weeks after DPC sensitization. Treatment of the sample: therapeutic diphenylcyclopropenone sensitization with weekly scalp DPC. Material: whole blood, obtained in connection with sensitization to the hapten diphenylcyclopropenone (DPC). These receptors were collected from a woman aged 45-60 years with alopecia areata. Some clones in this sample may be carry-over from other donors' samples.

The chain recombines TRBV11-2 with TRBJ2-3; 7 bases agree with TRBD1. The junction had 10 bases not matched to a gene; V was cut back by 5 bases and J by 2 bases. CDR3 length: 16 residues. From germline, CDR1 is SGHAT and CDR2 FQNNGV. The CDR3 DNA sequence: TGTGCCAGCAGCACCCAGGGGGTCAGGGCCACAGATACGCAGTATTTT. Amino acids: CASSTQGVRATDTQYF. The variable domain in full, with the rest retrieved from reference TRBV11-2 and TRBJ2-3, is EAGVAQSPRYKIIEKRQSVAFWCNPISGHATLYWYQQILGQGPKLLIQFQNNGVVDDSQLPKDRFSAERLKGVDSTLKIQPAKLEDSAVYLCASSTQGVRATDTQYFGPGTRLTVL.

This chain links TRBV18 with TRBJ2-7, with TRBD1 matching over 7 bases. This CDR3 has 17 amino acids. V trimming: 0 bases; J trimming: 3 bases; junction bases outside the gene matches: 11. CDR1 is KGHSH, CDR2 LQKENI, per germline. The CDR3 protein is CASSPPGQPFVGYEQYF. CDR3 bases: TGTGCCAGCTCACCACCGGGACAGCCTTTTGTAGGCTACGAGCAGTACTTC.

The chain is built from TRBV29-1 and TRBJ2-5; D is uncertain. The CDR3 spans 12 residues. Germline CDR1 is SQVTM and CDR2 is ANQGSEA. The ends were cut back, 3 bases at V and 3 bases at J, with 8 bases in the middle. CDR3 amino acids: CSVERTEETQYF. The CDR3 region has the DNA TGCAGCGTTGAGAGGACGGAAGAGACCCAGTACTTC.

This clonotype was counted a few times. The chain links TRBV19 to TRBJ2-4; perhaps TRBD1 as D (5 bases). Trimming removed 6 bases at V and 3 bases at J, with 18 bases between. This CDR3 is 16 amino acids long. Per the germline V gene, CDR1 is LNHDA and CDR2 is SQIVND (reference sequence). The CDR3 bases are TGTGCCAGTAGCGACCGGACACCCGGTGGCAAAAACATTCAGTACTTC. It yields the protein CASSDRTPGGKNIQYF.

There are a few counts of this clonotype. This chain connects TRBV7-9 to TRBJ1-4; 8 nucleotides line up with TRBD1. The CDR3 covers 14 residues. The J segment lost 9 bases and the V segment lost 3 bases, leaving 6 bases of the junction unmatched. Germline lookup yields CDR1 SEHNR and CDR2 FQNEAQ (reference sequence). CDR3 region: CASSLPGQGQKLFF. The CDR3 bases are TGTGCCAGCAGCTTGCCCGGACAGGGCCAAAAACTGTTTTTT.

The chain joins TRBV6-2 or TRBV6-3 to TRBJ2-1; TRBD1 might be the D (6 bases). Trimming cost V 0 bases and J 7 bases, with 10 bases left between them. Germline CDR1 reads MNHEY; CDR2 reads SVGEGT. This CDR3 has 14 residues. The CDR3, as DNA: TGTGCCAGCAGTTACTCCCCAGGGGAGAATGAGCAGTTCTTC. Protein product: CASSYSPGENEQFF.

The chain uses TRBV3-1 and TRBJ1-1; TRBD1 aligns across 7 bases. Germline V CDR1 and CDR2: LGHDT, YNNKEL (reference sequence). V lost 3 bases to trimming and J lost 1 base; unmatched junction nucleotides: 5. CDR3 length: 15 amino acids. The CDR3 is CASSQLGQENTEAFF. CDR3 sequence (DNA): TGTGCCAGCAGCCAGCTAGGACAGGAGAACACTGAAGCTTTCTTT.

At least ten counts were recorded for this clonotype. The V gene is TRBV5-8, the J gene TRBJ2-3; D assignment may be TRBD1 or TRBD2 (6 bases each). CDR1 is SGHTS and CDR2 is YDEGEE in the germline V gene. CDR3 size: 16 residues. Trimming left V 1 base short and J 1 base short, with 13 bases between. The CDR3 here is CASSLKGGPGTDTQYF. In nucleotides, the CDR3 is TGTGCCAGCAGCTTGAAAGGGGGGCCGGGCACAGATACGCAGTATTTT. Looking up the rest from reference TRBV5-8 and TRBJ2-3 gives the full variable domain: EAGVTQSPTHLIKTRGQQATLRCSPISGHTSVYWYQQALGLGLQFLLWYDEGEERNRGNFPPRFSGRQFPNYSSELNVNALELEDSALYLCASSLKGGPGTDTQYFGPGTRLTVL.

This clonotype appeared many times. The chain combines TRBV4-1 with TRBJ1-5, with a tentative D call TRBD1 (6 bases). The germline V and J ends were trimmed by 3 bases and 3 bases, with 12 bases remaining between them. The germline V gene encodes CDR1 MGHRA and CDR2 YSYEKL. The CDR3 consists of 15 residues. CDR3 loop: CASSQGGGINQPQHF. The CDR3 DNA reads as TGCGCCAGCAGCCAGGGAGGGGGGATCAATCAGCCCCAGCATTTT.

This clonotype was detected many times. V usage is TRBV5-1 and J usage is TRBJ2-1, with 7 bases matching TRBD1. Trimming took 0 bases from V and 10 from J; bases not matched to a gene: 4. The CDR3 covers 13 residues. CDR1 is SGHRS and CDR2 is YFSETQ in the germline V gene. CDR3 coding DNA: TGCGCCAGCAGCTTGGAGGGGGCGAGGGAGCAGTTCTTC. Its translation: CASSLEGAREQFF.

This clonotype was detected only a few times. The chain employs TRBV11-2 and TRBJ2-3, with a weak D call TRBD2 (6 bases). The CDR3 has 16 residues. V lost 5 bases to trimming and J lost 2 bases, with 17 bases between them. Germline CDR1 is SGHAT and CDR2 is FQNNGV. Written as DNA, the CDR3 is TGTGCCAGCAGCCCCTACCGAGGGAGGAACACAGATACGCAGTATTTT. As protein: CASSPYRGRNTDTQYF.

This clonotype was seen a handful of times. V and J are TRBV3-1 and TRBJ2-5; 8 bases agree with TRBD2. Germline CDR1 LGHDT, CDR2 YNNKEL (reference sequence). V gave up 4 bases and J gave up 6 bases; unmatched junction bases: 10. The CDR3 is 15 amino acids. Here the CDR3 DNA reads TGTGCCAGCAGCCCGGGGACAAGCGGGAGTAAGACCCAGTACTTC. It specifies CASSPGTSGSKTQYF.

The table lists this clonotype with a few counts. The rearrangement joins TRBV4-3 to TRBJ1-1; D may be TRBD1 (5 bases). CDR3 length: 16 amino acids. V lost 3 bases and J lost 0, with 14 bases in between. Per the germline V gene, CDR1 is LGHNA and CDR2 is YSLEER. The CDR3 here is CASSQGDPDMNTEAFF. Here the CDR3 DNA reads TGCGCCAGCAGCCAGGGGGACCCGGATATGAACACTGAAGCTTTCTTT.

There are many counts of this clonotype. The chain links TRBV12-3 or TRBV12-4 to TRBJ2-3; 11 bases align to TRBD1. The CDR3 spans 16 residues. V was pared by 6 bases and J by 2 bases, with 7 bases of the junction left unmatched. CDR3 loop: CASSEWTGGVTDTQYF. DNA of the CDR3: TGTGCCAGCAGCGAATGGACAGGGGGCGTCACAGATACGCAGTATTTT.

V is TRBV12-3 or TRBV12-4 and J is TRBJ1-1; no clear D. The CDR3 extends over 11 amino acids. The V end lost 2 bases, the J end lost 7 bases, and 5 bases lay between the germline ends. CDR3 nucleotides: TGTGCCAGCAGTTTAAGAGGTGAAGCTTTCTTT. Its protein is CASSLRGEAFF.